What follows is one T cell receptor (beta chain) and its context. No antigen is known for it. Trimming took off 3 bases at V and 3 bases at J, with 9 bases between the two ends. Germline CDR1 is DFQATT and CDR2 is SNEGSKA (reference sequence). This CDR3 contains 13 residues. These data originate in a study of T-cell reconstitution after alpha-beta-depleted transplantation in children. Study-wide findings and caveats: Expanded clones from the graft, numbering several hundred, reportedly supplied alpha-beta T cells about two months after transplant.

Preparation of the TCRbeta library used unique molecular identifiers. TCRdb re-analysed the PCR reads in MiXCR, keeping a single row per CDR3 protein. The data contain about 980,000 distinct CDR3 sequences, 25% to 35% of them seen just once; the ten biggest clones take up about 28%. This receptor was obtained from a boy under two years old who had a stem cell transplant for SCID, so the T cells may come from the graft donor. The chain is built from TRBV20-1 and TRBJ1-5; D call uncertain. Sequenced here: PBMCs, mostly from graft donor cells, sampled 360 days after TCRalphabeta/CD19-depleted stem cell transplant. The DNA of the CDR3 is TGCAGTGCTAGCGGGCAGCTCAATCAGCCCCAGCATTTT. Protein sequence: CSASGQLNQPQHF.